The 28 T cell receptor beta chains in this list originate from one sample, sequenced in a study of T cell clones after liver transplantation. Profiling relied on immunoSEQ multiplex PCR, and the TCRdb table lists in-frame clones only, not all of them. The table has 45,000 or so clones, more than 70% seen once; the top ten hold 2.5%. This specimen was CD4+ T cells from blood, taken 24 months after liver transplant. These receptors came from a human patient who received a liver transplant. The graft donor may have given rise to some T cells.

This rearrangement joins TRBV7-2 to TRBJ2-3; D remains ambiguous. Germline CDR1 and CDR2: SGHTA and FQGNSA. The CDR3 consists of 14 residues. V lost 5 bases to trimming and J lost 6 bases, with 15 bases between them. The CDR3 sequence is CASSPPSSWDTQYF. The CDR3 bases are TGTGCCAGCAGCCCCCCCAGCAGTTGGGATACGCAGTATTTT.

The sample holds a few counts of this clone. The genes are TRBV5-5 and TRBJ2-4; 11 bases are a match to TRBD2. This CDR3 is 18 amino acids long. V shed 0 bases, J shed 3 bases, and the junction held 8 bases outside the gene matches. Germline CDR1 reads SGHKS; CDR2 reads YYEKEE (reference sequence). The CDR3 sequence is CASSLGGLAGFGKNIQYF. As DNA, the CDR3 is TGTGCCAGCAGCTTGGGCGGACTAGCGGGCTTTGGCAAAAACATTCAGTACTTC. The whole variable domain, filled in from reference TRBV5-5 and TRBJ2-4, reads DAGVTQSPTHLIKTRGQQVTLRCSPISGHKSVSWYQQVLGQGPQFIFQYYEKEERGRGNFPDRFSARQFPNYSSELNVNALLLGDSALYLCASSLGGLAGFGKNIQYFGAGTRLSVL.

The V gene is TRBV6-1, the J gene TRBJ1-1; TRBD1 might be the D (5 bases). V was shortened by 6 bases and J by 1 base, with 9 bases between the two germline ends. CDR1 is MNHNS and CDR2 is SASEGT in the germline V gene. The CDR3 spans 13 residues. CDR3 DNA: TGTGCCAGCAGAGTGACAGAGAACACTGAAGCTTTCTTT. It is translated as CASRVTENTEAFF.

The count of this clone is one. Other DNA sequences in the sample encode the same CDR3. V and J are TRBV7-2 and TRBJ2-5; D uncertain. Germline CDR1 SGHTA, CDR2 FQGNSA. The CDR3 has 13 residues. Trimming left V 2 bases short and J 1 base short, with 5 bases between. Here the CDR3 reads CASSLTPQETQYF. In DNA, the CDR3 is TGTGCCAGCAGCTTAACGCCCCAAGAGACCCAGTACTTC.

In its sample, this clone was seen a few times. The rearrangement joins TRBV5-8 to TRBJ2-2; D might be TRBD2 (5 bases). Germline V gene data show CDR1 as SGHTS and CDR2 as YDEGEE. V lost 4 bases, J lost 6 bases, and 16 bases lay in between. The CDR3 contains 15 residues. CDR3 in amino acids: CASSLVRTGPGELFF. DNA for the CDR3: TGTGCCAGCAGCCTGGTGAGGACTGGCCCCGGGGAGCTGTTTTTT.

This chain's CDR3 is CASRTSQNTDTQYF. The CDR3 region has the DNA TGTGCCAGTAGGACTAGCCAAAATACAGATACGCAGTATTTT. The J gene is TRBJ2-3, the V gene TRBV19; 7 positions match TRBD2. Germline V gene data show CDR1 as LNHDA and CDR2 as SQIVND (reference sequence). This CDR3 comprises 14 residues. J lost 3 bases, V lost 6 bases, and 6 bases had no gene match.

The V call is TRBV5-1, the J call TRBJ2-1, with 9 bases matching TRBD1. The V gene end was trimmed by 0 bases and the J gene end by 6 bases; junction bases not matched to a gene: 4. The CDR3 is 15 amino acids. Germline V gene sequence: CDR1 SGHRS, CDR2 YFSETQ. The CDR3 region is CASSLAQGAGNEQFF. In DNA form, the CDR3 reads TGCGCCAGCAGCTTGGCACAGGGGGCAGGCAATGAGCAGTTCTTC.

The chain carries TRBV4-1 and TRBJ1-2; 12 nucleotides align to TRBD1. This CDR3 is 18 amino acids long. Germline V gives CDR1 MGHRA, CDR2 YSYEKL. Germline trimming cut 4 bases from V and 2 bases from J; bases unmatched to any gene: 11. CDR3 sequence: CASSLTPGQGASNYGYTF. DNA of the CDR3: TGCGCCAGCAGCCTCACCCCGGGACAGGGGGCTTCAAACTATGGCTACACCTTC.

The chain joins TRBV9 to TRBJ2-1; D unresolved. CDR1 is SGDLS, CDR2 YYNGEE, per germline. V was clipped by 0 bases and J by 0 bases, with 7 bases between them. The CDR3 length is 15 residues. The CDR3 DNA follows: TGTGCCAGCAGCGTAGGTGACGTCTCCTACAATGAGCAGTTCTTC. Amino acid sequence: CASSVGDVSYNEQFF.

The chain combines TRBV7-9 with TRBJ2-1, with D unresolved. Trimming left V 5 bases short and J 5 bases short, with 10 bases between. Per germline, CDR1 SEHNR and CDR2 FQNEAQ (reference sequence). The CDR3 runs 13 residues. The CDR3 protein is CASSAVANNEQFF. The CDR3 DNA follows: TGTGCCAGCAGCGCCGTTGCGAACAATGAGCAGTTCTTC.

In DNA form, the CDR3 reads TGTGCCAGCAGTCCTCAGGGAATAGATACGCAGTATTTT. Its protein product is CASSPQGIDTQYF. The rearrangement uses TRBV5-4 and TRBJ2-3; a possible D gene is TRBD1 (5 bases). The CDR3 is 13 residues long. Germline V gene data show CDR1 as SGHNT and CDR2 as YYREEE (reference sequence). The V gene lost 5 bases and the J gene lost 5 bases, with 12 bases spanning the gap.

V is TRBV19 and J is TRBJ2-2, with 11 bases identical to TRBD1. Germline CDR1 reads LNHDA; CDR2 reads SQIVND (reference sequence). The CDR3 consists of 14 residues. J gave up 5 bases and V 6 bases, and 2 bases lay outside the gene matches. CDR3 sequence (DNA): TGTGCCAGTAGCGGACAGGGGGCGACCGGGGAGCTGTTTTTT. As protein: CASSGQGATGELFF.

This rearrangement joins TRBV10-2 to TRBJ2-3, with a tentative D call TRBD1 (5 bases). The CDR3 is 14 amino acids. The germline gives CDR1 WSHSY, CDR2 SAAADI. The V and J ends lost 6 bases and 6 bases respectively, with 16 bases between them. The CDR3 DNA reads as TGCGCCAGCAGCGGACATCGAATTTCGGATACGCAGTATTTT. It encodes CASSGHRISDTQYF.

The CDR3 DNA follows: TGTGCCAGCTCCCGGGGCCGCACAGATACGCAGTATTTT. This encodes CASSRGRTDTQYF. V is TRBV2 and J is TRBJ2-3; D is perhaps TRBD1 or TRBD2 (5 bases each). Germline V CDR1 and CDR2: SNHLY, FYNNEI. Trimming left V 8 bases short and J 1 base short, with 10 bases between. The CDR3 is 13 amino acids.

This rearrangement joins TRBV19 to TRBJ2-4, with a possible D match to TRBD1 (6 bases). This CDR3 contains 16 residues. Looked up from germline, CDR1 is LNHDA and CDR2 is SQIVND (reference sequence). Trimming pared 4 bases from V and 0 bases from J, leaving 13 bases between. CDR3 loop: CASSNPGHGAKNIQYF. The CDR3 nucleotides are TGTGCCAGTAGTAACCCGGGACACGGAGCCAAAAACATTCAGTACTTC. The entire variable domain, with the rest obtained from reference TRBV19 and TRBJ2-4, is as follows: DGGITQSPKYLFRKEGQNVTLSCEQNLNHDAMYWYRQDPGQGLRLIYYSQIVNDFQKGDIAEGYSVSREKKESFPLTVTSAQKNPTAFYLCASSNPGHGAKNIQYFGAGTRLSVL.

The CDR3 sequence: CASSPRRGAAEAFF. CDR3 in DNA: TGTGCCAGCAGCCCCCGGCGGGGGGCAGCTGAAGCTTTCTTT. The chain carries TRBV6-5 and TRBJ1-1; TRBD1 might be the D (6 bases). Trimming shortened V by 6 bases and J by 6 bases, and 17 bases separated the two germline ends. Germline loops: CDR1 MNHEY, CDR2 SVGAGI. The CDR3 has 14 amino acids.

The chain couples TRBV7-6 to TRBJ2-2; perhaps D is TRBD1 or TRBD2 (5 bases each). CDR3 size: 13 residues. The germline V and J ends were trimmed by 3 bases and 6 bases, with 8 bases remaining between them. CDR1 and CDR2 (germline): SGHVS, FNYEAQ. The CDR3 spells CASSFLGAGELFF. DNA of the CDR3: TGTGCCAGCAGCTTTTTGGGGGCCGGGGAGCTGTTTTTT. The full variable domain, its missing parts supplied by reference TRBV7-6 and TRBJ2-2, is GAGVSQSPRYKVTKRGQDVALRCDPISGHVSLYWYRQALGQGPEFLTYFNYEAQQDKSGLPNDRFSAERPEGSISTLTIQRTEQRDSAMYRCASSFLGAGELFFGEGSRLTVL.

This chain joins TRBV5-1 and TRBJ2-5; D is ambiguous. CDR1 and CDR2 from the germline V gene are SGHRS and YFSETQ. This CDR3 region has 12 residues. V lost 4 bases, J lost 5 bases, and 9 bases lay in between. The CDR3 bases are TGCGCCAGCAGCGCCGGTCGGGAGACCCAGTACTTC. Amino acids: CASSAGRETQYF.

This chain links TRBV4-2 with TRBJ1-3; D remains unclear. Germline V CDR1 and CDR2: LGHNA, YNFKEQ. Deletions cut 4 bases from V and 0 bases from J, with 16 bases between. CDR3 length: 17 residues. As DNA, the CDR3 is TGTGCCAGCAGCCTAGAAGCGGCAGAGTTCTCTGGAAACACCATATATTTT. Encoded protein: CASSLEAAEFSGNTIYF.

The chain is built from TRBV4-1 and TRBJ2-1; TRBD2 matches at 7 bases. Trimming took 1 base from V and 2 from J; bases not matched to a gene: 5. The CDR3 spans 16 residues. Germline assignment: CDR1 MGHRA and CDR2 YSYEKL. The CDR3 here is CASSQVLAGTYNEQFF. CDR3 coding DNA: TGCGCCAGCAGCCAAGTATTAGCGGGCACCTACAATGAGCAGTTCTTC.

The gene calls are TRBV18 and TRBJ1-5; TRBD1 agrees at 9 bases. Germline V CDR1 and CDR2: KGHSH, LQKENI. Trimming removed 3 bases from V and 5 bases from J; junction bases left unmatched: 5. This CDR3 comprises 15 residues. The CDR3 nucleotides read TGTGCCAGCTCACCTTCCCGGGACAGGGATCAGCCCCAGCATTTT. Amino acid sequence: CASSPSRDRDQPQHF.

This clone has just one count. J is TRBJ1-1 and V is TRBV4-3; no clear D. Between the trimmed V and J ends, which lost 0 bases and 7 bases, there was a span of 12 bases. Germline lookup yields CDR1 LGHNA and CDR2 YSLEER. This CDR3 is built from 14 residues. CDR3 amino acids: CASSQDMFGIEAFF. The CDR3, as DNA: TGCGCCAGCAGCCAAGATATGTTCGGGATTGAAGCTTTCTTT.

The V and J genes are TRBV19 and TRBJ2-7; 9 bases are shared with TRBD2. The junction had 6 bases not matched to a gene; V was cut back by 5 bases and J by 1 base. This CDR3 has 15 residues. Per the germline V gene, CDR1 is LNHDA and CDR2 is SQIVND (reference sequence). The CDR3 is CASSRSSGESYEQYF. CDR3 in DNA: TGTGCCAGTAGTCGTTCTAGCGGGGAATCCTACGAGCAGTACTTC. Drawing the rest from reference TRBV19 and TRBJ2-7, the complete variable domain is DGGITQSPKYLFRKEGQNVTLSCEQNLNHDAMYWYRQDPGQGLRLIYYSQIVNDFQKGDIAEGYSVSREKKESFPLTVTSAQKNPTAFYLCASSRSSGESYEQYFGPGTRLTVT.

CDR3 nucleotides: TGTGCCAGCAGAGCGGGGACGCCGAACACTGAAGCTTTCTTT. Its translation is CASRAGTPNTEAFF. The chain uses TRBV5-8 and TRBJ1-1; tentatively, D is TRBD1 (5 bases). CDR1 and CDR2 (germline): SGHTS, YDEGEE. CDR3 size: 14 residues. Trimming cost V 5 bases and J 1 base, with 12 bases left between them.

The chain recombines TRBV11-2 with TRBJ2-2; unclear D gene. The CDR3 has 13 residues. CDR1 and CDR2 from the germline V gene are SGHAT and FQNNGV. The ends were cut back, 0 bases at V and 4 bases at J, with 3 bases in the middle. The CDR3 DNA is TGTGCCAGCAGCTTAGACGGCACCGGGGAGCTGTTTTTT. As protein: CASSLDGTGELFF.

This clone has just a few counts. The V and J genes are TRBV5-1 and TRBJ1-6; unclear D gene. Germline CDR1 is SGHRS and CDR2 is YFSETQ. V lost 0 bases, J lost 7 bases, and 8 bases lay in between. The CDR3 is 14 amino acids. The CDR3: CASSLAVGNSPLHF. The CDR3 region has the DNA TGCGCCAGCAGCTTGGCAGTCGGGAATTCACCCCTCCACTTT.

The J gene is TRBJ2-1, the V gene TRBV6-5; 11 nucleotides line up with TRBD2. Per the germline V gene, CDR1 is MNHEY and CDR2 is SVGAGI. The length of the CDR3 is 15 residues. V shed 5 bases, J shed 11 bases, and the junction held 11 bases outside the gene matches. The CDR3 DNA reads as TGTGCCAGCAGTCTTTCCTGGACTAGCGGGTATAAGCAGTTCTTC. Protein: CASSLSWTSGYKQFF.

As to this clone: As the CDR3 is not closed by the conserved phenylalanine or tryptophan, this likely results from a read error. It is unclear where the CDR3 begins or ends on the DNA, so no DNA is shown, and the CDR3 is as TCRdb lists it. V and J are TRBV6-6 and TRBJ2-7; the table's TRBD1 call for D was not verified on the DNA. CDR1 and CDR2 from the germline V gene are MNHNY and SVGAGI (reference sequence). The CDR3 sequence runs 13 residues, both termini included. The CDR3 here is CASSYTGTGGVQY.